Shown below are 17 T cell receptor beta chains from a single sample sequenced in a study of blood T cell repertoires in COVID-19. Profiling relied on immunoSEQ multiplex PCR, and the TCRdb table lists in-frame clones only, not all of them. This sample has some 150,000 clones, with roughly 81% found just once. The sample comprised peripheral blood. These receptors all stem from a human donor with acute or convalescent COVID-19. The donor label of this sample is uncertain.

The V and J genes are TRBV6-5 and TRBJ1-1, with D uncertain. With 0 bases removed from V and 3 bases from J, the gap between germline ends came to 8 bases. Germline loops: CDR1 MNHEY, CDR2 SVGAGI. CDR3 length: 14 amino acids. The CDR3 loop reads CASSYSHGDTEAFF. The CDR3 DNA reads as TGTGCCAGCAGTTACTCCCACGGGGACACTGAAGCTTTCTTT.

This clone came up once. This rearrangement joins TRBV5-6 to TRBJ1-1; TRBD1 matches 11 bases. The CDR3 loop spans 16 amino acids. Germline lookup yields CDR1 SGHDT and CDR2 YYEEEE. The V and J ends lost 0 bases and 4 bases, in that order; junction bases with no gene match: 5. CDR3 residues: CASSLAGTGGFTEAFF. The CDR3 nucleotides read TGTGCCAGCAGCTTGGCCGGGACAGGGGGATTCACTGAAGCTTTCTTT.

The J gene is TRBJ2-5, the V gene TRBV19; D may be TRBD2 (6 bases). The CDR3 runs 16 residues. Germline CDR1 is LNHDA and CDR2 is SQIVND (reference sequence). The V and J ends lost 3 bases and 4 bases respectively, with 18 bases between them. This chain's CDR3 is CASSIEGRFGGETQYF. For the CDR3, the DNA is TGTGCCAGTAGTATCGAAGGAAGGTTCGGGGGAGAGACCCAGTACTTC.

This clone was detected a few times. V and J are TRBV11-1 and TRBJ1-1; perhaps TRBD1 as D (6 bases). The germline V and J ends were trimmed by 5 bases and 1 base, with 11 bases remaining between them. Per germline, CDR1 SGHAT and CDR2 FQDESV (reference sequence). The CDR3 consists of 14 residues. CDR3 protein: CASSTQTGNTEAFF. The DNA for the CDR3 is TGTGCCAGCAGCACCCAGACAGGGAACACTGAAGCTTTCTTT. The full variable domain, its missing parts supplied by reference TRBV11-1 and TRBJ1-1, is EAEVAQSPRYKITEKSQAVAFWCDPISGHATLYWYRQILGQGPELLVQFQDESVVDDSQLPKDRFSAERLKGVDSTLKIQPAELGDSAMYLCASSTQTGNTEAFFGQGTRLTVV.

The chain employs TRBV5-6 and TRBJ1-4; D gene unclear. V lost 1 base, J lost 0 bases, and 10 bases lay in between. Germline V gene sequence: CDR1 SGHDT, CDR2 YYEEEE. The CDR3 has 16 residues. CDR3 protein: CASSLFTPATNEKLFF. DNA for the CDR3: TGTGCCAGCAGCTTGTTCACTCCCGCAACTAATGAAAAACTGTTTTTT.

The chain employs TRBV19 and TRBJ1-5, with 7 bases lining up with TRBD1. The CDR3 has 16 residues. CDR1 and CDR2 from the germline V gene are LNHDA and SQIVND (reference sequence). V was pared by 1 base and J by 7 bases, with 10 bases of the junction left unmatched. CDR3 coding DNA: TGTGCCAGTAGTATAGTCGCCGACAGGGAGCGACAGCCCCAGCATTTT. The encoded protein is CASSIVADRERQPQHF. Full variable domain (outside the CDR3, taken from reference TRBV19 and TRBJ1-5): DGGITQSPKYLFRKEGQNVTLSCEQNLNHDAMYWYRQDPGQGLRLIYYSQIVNDFQKGDIAEGYSVSREKKESFPLTVTSAQKNPTAFYLCASSIVADRERQPQHFGDGTRLSIL.

The chain links TRBV5-1 to TRBJ1-4; maybe TRBD1 (6 bases). The germline CDR1 and CDR2 sequences are SGHRS and YFSETQ. This CDR3 is built from 15 residues. The V and J ends lost 0 bases and 3 bases respectively, with 9 bases between them. The CDR3: CASSLAGQSNEKLFF. As DNA, the CDR3 is TGCGCCAGCAGCTTGGCTGGACAGTCTAATGAAAAACTGTTTTTT.

The rearrangement uses TRBV7-9 and TRBJ2-1; TRBD2 might be the D (6 bases). The V end lost 5 bases, the J end lost 0 bases, and 11 bases lay between the germline ends. The CDR3 sequence is 15 residues long. Germline V lookup: CDR1 SEHNR, CDR2 FQNEAQ (reference sequence). The CDR3 protein is CASSRSGISYNEQFF. The CDR3 nucleotides read TGTGCCAGCAGCCGTAGCGGAATCTCCTACAATGAGCAGTTCTTC.

The chain uses TRBV6-2 or TRBV6-3 and TRBJ2-1; 13 bases fit TRBD2. The CDR3 has 21 amino acids. Trimming cost V 4 bases and J 0 bases; bases outside gene matches: 15. Germline CDR1 and CDR2: MNHEY and SVGEGT. CDR3 sequence reads: CASSCQLAGGSVPVSYNEQFF. DNA of the CDR3: TGTGCCAGCAGTTGCCAACTAGCGGGAGGGTCCGTTCCTGTCTCCTACAATGAGCAGTTCTTC.

The CDR3 spells CASSIPARSYEQYF. The CDR3 DNA reads TGTGCCAGTAGTATCCCGGCCAGGTCCTACGAGCAGTACTTC. J is TRBJ2-7 and V is TRBV19; unclear D gene. CDR3 length: 14 amino acids. Per the germline V gene, CDR1 is LNHDA and CDR2 is SQIVND (reference sequence). Trimming left V 3 bases short and J 1 base short, with 10 bases between.

The J gene is TRBJ2-3, the V gene TRBV7-3; 7 bases align to TRBD2. The CDR3 spans 16 residues. J lost 2 bases, V lost 5 bases, and 10 bases had no gene match. From germline, CDR1 is SGHTA and CDR2 FQGTGA. The CDR3 loop is CASSPRLASDTDTQYF. CDR3 sequence (DNA): TGTGCCAGCAGCCCAAGACTAGCTTCTGACACAGATACGCAGTATTTT.

This clone came up a few times. The rearrangement joins TRBV7-8 to TRBJ1-1; D call uncertain. The CDR3 is 13 residues long. With 0 bases removed from V and 7 bases from J, the gap between germline ends came to 9 bases. Germline V gene data show CDR1 as SGHVS and CDR2 as FQNEAQ. Written as DNA, the CDR3 is TGTGCCAGCAGCTTAGCGTTGGAGCTTGAAGCTTTCTTT. Translation gives CASSLALELEAFF.

The V gene is TRBV7-6, the J gene TRBJ1-2; D is ambiguous. Deletions cut 2 bases from V and 4 bases from J, with 8 bases between. In germline, CDR1 is SGHVS, CDR2 FNYEAQ. This CDR3 is built from 13 residues. CDR3 protein: CASSLSGLYGYTF. In nucleotides, the CDR3 is TGTGCCAGCAGCTTATCAGGCCTCTATGGCTACACCTTC.

The CDR3 bases are TGTGCCAGCAGCTTAGGGTACCCTGGGGCCGGTCAGCCCCAGCATTTT. It specifies CASSLGYPGAGQPQHF. The chain uses TRBV7-8 and TRBJ1-5; D is perhaps TRBD1 (5 bases). This CDR3 region has 16 residues. V lost 1 base and J lost 6, with 16 bases in between. The germline gives CDR1 SGHVS, CDR2 FQNEAQ.

V usage is TRBV7-2 and J usage is TRBJ2-7, with D possibly being TRBD2 (7 bases). The germline V gene encodes CDR1 SGHTA and CDR2 FQGNSA. The CDR3 consists of 13 residues. Trimming shortened V by 6 bases and J by 7 bases, and 16 bases separated the two germline ends. CDR3 nucleotides: TGTGCCAGCAGTTTTAGGGGGGGAGGAGAGCAGTACTTC. Residues: CASSFRGGGEQYF.

The chain is built from TRBV3-1 (or the pseudogene TRBV3-2) and TRBJ1-5; 8 bases agree with TRBD1. Germline-derived CDR1 and CDR2 are LGHDT and YNNKEL (reference sequence). V was pared by 4 bases and J by 4 bases, with 0 bases of the junction left unmatched. This CDR3 region has 13 residues. The CDR3 sequence is CASSRTGNQPQHF. DNA of the CDR3: TGTGCCAGCAGCCGGACAGGGAATCAGCCCCAGCATTTT.

V gene TRBV5-8 combines with J gene TRBJ2-3; D is ambiguous. V gave up 0 bases and J gave up 2 bases, with 16 bases separating them. The CDR3 consists of 17 residues. Germline V gene lookup returns CDR1 SGHTS and CDR2 YDEGEE. The CDR3 DNA sequence: TGTGCCAGCAGCTTGGGTTTCTTGGCAGAAACCACAGATACGCAGTATTTT. Residues: CASSLGFLAETTDTQYF.